This T cell receptor (beta chain) came from a study of Graves' ophthalmopathy and Graves' hyperthyroidism. This clonotype was seen many times. Researchers took RNA transcripts and amplified TCR beta CDR3 regions from them. In the first round, RT-PCR was carried out with HTBI primers, and a multiplex PCR formed the second round. TCRdb fed the multiplex PCR reads into MiXCR, producing one record per CDR3 protein. The sample holds about 160,000 distinct CDR3 sequences, less than 45% seen once. The CDR3 is 12 residues long. Trimming stripped 3 bases from V and 6 bases from J, with 5 bases between. Per the germline V gene, CDR1 is MNHNS and CDR2 is SASEGT.

Sequencing was carried out using peripheral blood. The sequence was collected from a woman between 40 and 50 years old with Graves' ophthalmopathy. The chain joins TRBV6-1 to TRBJ2-2; no clear D gene. CDR3 protein: CASSDHPGELFF. In DNA form, the CDR3 reads TGTGCCAGCAGTGACCATCCCGGGGAGCTGTTTTTT.